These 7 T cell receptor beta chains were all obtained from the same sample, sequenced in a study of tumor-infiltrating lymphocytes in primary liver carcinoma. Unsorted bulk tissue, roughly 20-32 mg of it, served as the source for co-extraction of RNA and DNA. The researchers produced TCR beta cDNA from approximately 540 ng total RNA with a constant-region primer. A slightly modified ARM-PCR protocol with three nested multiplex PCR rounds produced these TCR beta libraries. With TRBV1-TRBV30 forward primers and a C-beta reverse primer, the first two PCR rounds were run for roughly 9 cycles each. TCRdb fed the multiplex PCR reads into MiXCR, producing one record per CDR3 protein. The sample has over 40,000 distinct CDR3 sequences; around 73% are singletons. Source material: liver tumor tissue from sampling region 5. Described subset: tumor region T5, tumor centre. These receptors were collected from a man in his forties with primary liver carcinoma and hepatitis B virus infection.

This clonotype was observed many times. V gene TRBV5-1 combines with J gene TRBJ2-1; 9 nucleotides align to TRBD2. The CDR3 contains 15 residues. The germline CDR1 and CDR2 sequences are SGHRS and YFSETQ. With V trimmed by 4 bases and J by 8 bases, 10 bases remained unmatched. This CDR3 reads CASSPSSGRSYEQFF. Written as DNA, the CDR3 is TGCGCCAGCAGCCCTTCCAGCGGGAGGAGCTATGAGCAGTTCTTC. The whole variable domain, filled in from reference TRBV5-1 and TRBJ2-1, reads KAGVTQTPRYLIKTRGQQVTLSCSPISGHRSVSWYQQTPGQGLQFLFEYFSETQRNKGNFPGRFSGRQFSNSRSEMNVSTLELGDSALYLCASSPSSGRSYEQFFGPGTRLTVL.

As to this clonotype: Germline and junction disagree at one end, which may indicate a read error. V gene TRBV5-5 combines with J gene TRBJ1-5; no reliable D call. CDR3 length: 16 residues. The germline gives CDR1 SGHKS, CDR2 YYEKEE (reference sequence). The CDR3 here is CANSSGKTISNQPQHF. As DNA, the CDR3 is TGTGCCAACAGCTCGGGAAAGACGATTAGCAATCAGCCCCAGCATTTT.

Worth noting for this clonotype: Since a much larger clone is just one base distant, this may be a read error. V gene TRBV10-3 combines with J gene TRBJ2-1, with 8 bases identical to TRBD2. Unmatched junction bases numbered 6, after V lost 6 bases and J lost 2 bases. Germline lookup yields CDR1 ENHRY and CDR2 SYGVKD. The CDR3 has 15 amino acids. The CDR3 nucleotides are TGTGCCATCAGGGAGAATAGCGGGGCCTACAATGAGCAGTTCTTC. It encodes CAIRENSGAYNEQFF.

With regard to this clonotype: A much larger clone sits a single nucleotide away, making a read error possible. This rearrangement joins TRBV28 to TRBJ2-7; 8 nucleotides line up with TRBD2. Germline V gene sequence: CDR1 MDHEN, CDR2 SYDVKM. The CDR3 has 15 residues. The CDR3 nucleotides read TGTGCCAACAGTTTAACAAGCGGGAGAAGGTACGAGCAGTACTTC. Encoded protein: CANSLTSGRRYEQYF.

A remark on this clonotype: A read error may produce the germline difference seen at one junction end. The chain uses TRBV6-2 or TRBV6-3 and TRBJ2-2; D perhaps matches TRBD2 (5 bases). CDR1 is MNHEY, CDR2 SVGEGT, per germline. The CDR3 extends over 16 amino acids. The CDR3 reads CARSYNGFGPTGELFF. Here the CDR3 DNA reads TGTGCCCGCAGTTACAATGGGTTTGGACCCACCGGGGAACTGTTTTTT.

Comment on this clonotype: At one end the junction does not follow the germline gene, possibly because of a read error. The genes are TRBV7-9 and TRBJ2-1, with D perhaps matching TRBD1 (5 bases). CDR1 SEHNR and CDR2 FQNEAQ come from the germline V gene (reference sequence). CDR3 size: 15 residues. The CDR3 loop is CASSDRLSENNEQFF. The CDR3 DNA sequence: TGCGCCAGCAGTGACAGATTATCTGAAAACAATGAGCAGTTCTTC.

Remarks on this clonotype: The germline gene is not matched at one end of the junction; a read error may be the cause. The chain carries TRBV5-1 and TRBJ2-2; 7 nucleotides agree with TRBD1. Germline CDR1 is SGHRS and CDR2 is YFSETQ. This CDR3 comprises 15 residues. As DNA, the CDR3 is TGCGTCAGCAGCTTAGGGGGCGCGAACATCGGGGAGCTGTTTTTT. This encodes CVSSLGGANIGELFF.